The 30 T cell receptor beta chains presented below share a single source sample, sequenced in a study of T cell changes during pregnancy in multiple sclerosis. Some clones are missing from TCRdb's copy, which holds only in-frame ones; the method was immunoSEQ multiplex PCR. The repertoire includes about 110,000 clones, 75% to 95% of them detected once, and 1.6% sits in the top ten. This material consisted of peripheral blood, taken before pregnancy. These receptors all stem from a female donor with multiple sclerosis, enrolled in a pregnancy study.

This clone was found a few times. The chain has TRBV29-1 and TRBJ1-1; 8 positions match TRBD1. The CDR3 length is 14 residues. The germline CDR1 and CDR2 sequences are SQVTM and ANQGSEA. V gave up 4 bases and J gave up 8 bases; unmatched junction bases: 12. As DNA, the CDR3 is TGCAGCGTTGTAGGGACAGGATTTTTGTCGGAAGCTTTCTTT. This translates into CSVVGTGFLSEAFF.

The rearrangement links TRBV9 to TRBJ1-3; unclear D gene. Looked up from germline, CDR1 is SGDLS and CDR2 is YYNGEE. Trimming left V 1 base short and J 6 bases short, with 8 bases between. CDR3 size: 13 residues. The CDR3 DNA sequence: TGTGCCAGCAGCGTAACTGGGCAAAACACCATATATTTT. Translation gives CASSVTGQNTIYF.

The CDR3 DNA is TGTGCCAGCAGCCGCAGGGCGGCCTACGAGCAGTACTTC. Protein: CASSRRAAYEQYF. V gene TRBV7-3 combines with J gene TRBJ2-7; D might be TRBD1 (5 bases). This CDR3 spans 13 amino acids. Per germline, CDR1 SGHTA and CDR2 FQGTGA. V was clipped by 5 bases and J by 2 bases, with 10 bases between them. The complete variable domain, with remaining parts taken from reference TRBV7-3 and TRBJ2-7, reads GAGVSQTPSNKVTEKGKYVELRCDPISGHTALYWYRQSLGQGPEFLIYFQGTGAADDSGLPNDRFFAVRPEGSVSTLKIQRTERGDSAVYLCASSRRAAYEQYFGPGTRLTVT.

The chain joins TRBV6-1 to TRBJ2-1; no firm D call. Germline loops: CDR1 MNHNS, CDR2 SASEGT. V lost 4 bases, J lost 1 base, and 11 bases lay in between. This CDR3 spans 15 amino acids. DNA of the CDR3: TGTGCCAGCAGTGTTGTAGCAAGGTCCTACAATGAGCAGTTCTTC. Translated: CASSVVARSYNEQFF.

The V call is TRBV6-1, the J call TRBJ1-5; D not certain. There are 16 residues in the CDR3. Germline V CDR1 and CDR2: MNHNS, SASEGT. V was clipped by 2 bases and J by 6 bases, with 17 bases between them. The CDR3 sequence is CASSERPGVGGQPQHF. For the CDR3, the DNA is TGTGCCAGCAGTGAACGCCCCGGGGTTGGCGGTCAGCCCCAGCATTTT.

This rearrangement joins TRBV11-3 to TRBJ2-1; TRBD1 aligns across 10 bases. Unmatched junction bases numbered 10, after V lost 5 bases and J lost 9 bases. Germline CDR1 SGHNT, CDR2 YENEEA. This CDR3 is built from 15 residues. The CDR3 reads CASSPPDRGPGEQFF. CDR3 sequence (DNA): TGTGCCAGCAGCCCCCCCGACAGGGGGCCGGGTGAGCAGTTCTTC.

The CDR3 sequence: CASRRNRGGELFF. The DNA for the CDR3 is TGTGCCAGCAGAAGAAACAGGGGCGGGGAGCTGTTTTTT. J is TRBJ2-2 and V is TRBV6-5, with TRBD1 matching over 7 bases. The germline gives CDR1 MNHEY, CDR2 SVGAGI. This CDR3 has 13 amino acids. The ends lost 6 bases at V and 7 bases at J; junction bases unmatched: 5.

V usage is TRBV19 and J usage is TRBJ2-2, with D possibly being TRBD2 (6 bases). Deletions cut 9 bases from V and 4 bases from J, with 15 bases between. Germline lookup yields CDR1 LNHDA and CDR2 SQIVND (reference sequence). The CDR3 is made up of 14 amino acids. Written as DNA, the CDR3 is TGTGCCAGGGTCCGGGGGTTGAGCACCGGGGAGCTGTTTTTT. It translates to CARVRGLSTGELFF.

The rearrangement uses TRBV4-1 and TRBJ2-7, with D tentatively TRBD1 (5 bases). Trimming removed 0 bases at V and 2 bases at J, with 11 bases between. From germline, CDR1 is MGHRA and CDR2 YSYEKL. This CDR3 spans 15 amino acids. CDR3: CASSQDQGTPYEQYF. CDR3 DNA sequence: TGCGCCAGCAGCCAAGATCAGGGAACCCCCTACGAGCAGTACTTC.

This clone was recorded only once. The chain has TRBV11-3 and TRBJ2-1, with 8 bases identical to TRBD2. The CDR3 totals 15 residues. V was pared by 4 bases and J by 0 bases, with 2 bases of the junction left unmatched. Germline V gene data show CDR1 as SGHNT and CDR2 as YENEEA. CDR3 residues: CASSWSGGSYNEQFF. The CDR3 region has the DNA TGTGCCAGCAGCTGGAGCGGGGGCTCCTACAATGAGCAGTTCTTC.

The genes are TRBV6-1 and TRBJ1-5; D is unclear. This CDR3 spans 13 amino acids. Between the trimmed V and J ends, which lost 4 bases and 5 bases, there was a span of 9 bases. Looked up from germline, CDR1 is MNHNS and CDR2 is SASEGT. The CDR3 DNA reads as TGTGCCAGCAGTGCCCGGGGATATCAGCCCCAGCATTTT. It translates to CASSARGYQPQHF.

The chain has TRBV7-2 and TRBJ2-1; 13 nucleotides match TRBD2. The CDR3 is 15 amino acids. Germline-derived CDR1 and CDR2 are SGHTA and FQGNSA. Losses at the gene ends were 1 base for V and 7 bases for J; bases not matched to a gene: 1. DNA for the CDR3: TGTGCCAGCAGCTTAGAACTAGCGGGGGGGAATGAGCAGTTCTTC. This codes for CASSLELAGGNEQFF.

The J gene is TRBJ2-2, the V gene TRBV9; 7 nucleotides match TRBD1. J gave up 0 bases and V 6 bases, and 8 bases lay outside the gene matches. Germline CDR1 SGDLS, CDR2 YYNGEE. The CDR3 is 16 amino acids. DNA for the CDR3: TGTGCCAGCACGCGATCCGGGACAGCGAACACCGGGGAGCTGTTTTTT. Residues: CASTRSGTANTGELFF.

The V gene is TRBV5-1, the J gene TRBJ2-3; TRBD2 aligns across 11 bases. The junction had 7 bases not matched to a gene; V was cut back by 0 bases and J by 7 bases. The CDR3 has 16 residues. Germline V CDR1 and CDR2: SGHRS, YFSETQ. The CDR3 here is CASSLDTSGRVNTQYF. The CDR3 DNA reads as TGCGCCAGCAGCTTGGACACTAGCGGGAGAGTAAATACGCAGTATTTT.

The chain combines TRBV30 with TRBJ1-4; D remains ambiguous. This CDR3 comprises 16 residues. Looked up from germline, CDR1 is GTSNPN and CDR2 is SVGIG (reference sequence). Trimming took 0 bases from V and 7 from J, leaving 18 bases between them. The CDR3 reads CAWSVSVGGRSEKLFF. CDR3 bases: TGTGCCTGGAGTGTCTCGGTGGGAGGGAGGAGTGAAAAACTGTTTTTT.

The chain has TRBV5-1 and TRBJ1-1; TRBD1 agrees at 7 bases. The CDR3 runs to 14 residues. V was clipped by 4 bases and J by 0 bases; unmatched bases: 3. CDR1 and CDR2 (germline): SGHRS, YFSETQ. The CDR3: CASSPTGMNTEAFF. The CDR3 bases are TGCGCCAGCAGCCCGACAGGGATGAACACTGAAGCTTTCTTT.

The chain combines TRBV18 with TRBJ2-7; 8 bases map to TRBD2. The V and J ends lost 3 bases and 6 bases, in that order; junction bases with no gene match: 10. Germline V gene sequence: CDR1 KGHSH, CDR2 LQKENI. The CDR3 loop spans 15 amino acids. CDR3 protein: CASSPLQREYGEQYF. CDR3 sequence (DNA): TGTGCCAGCTCACCCCTTCAGCGGGAGTACGGCGAGCAGTACTTC.

The chain recombines TRBV7-9 with TRBJ2-5; maybe TRBD1 (6 bases). In germline, CDR1 is SEHNR, CDR2 FQNEAQ (reference sequence). The CDR3 has 13 residues. V lost 5 bases, J lost 3 bases, and 10 bases lay in between. The CDR3 loop reads CASSHRVEETQYF. As DNA, the CDR3 is TGTGCCAGCAGCCACAGGGTGGAAGAGACCCAGTACTTC.

In nucleotides, the CDR3 is TGTGCCAGCTCACCACTAGGGAAAAGACAGGGTGCCTACGAGCAGTACTTC. Encoded protein: CASSPLGKRQGAYEQYF. This rearrangement joins TRBV18 to TRBJ2-7; 7 bases align to TRBD1. CDR1 and CDR2 from the germline V gene are KGHSH and LQKENI. The CDR3 runs to 17 residues. Unmatched junction bases numbered 11, after V lost 1 base and J lost 2 bases.

V is TRBV4-1 and J is TRBJ2-7, with 7 bases fitting TRBD1. After removal of 1 base from V and 4 bases from J, the junction contained 22 bases not matched to a gene. The germline V gene has CDR1 MGHRA and CDR2 YSYEKL. The CDR3 is 20 amino acids. The DNA of the CDR3 is TGCGCCAGCAGCCAAGGCCAATTTCGTATAGACAGGGACAATTGGTACGAGCAGTACTTC. This encodes CASSQGQFRIDRDNWYEQYF.

V and J are TRBV19 and TRBJ2-7; D may be TRBD1 (6 bases). The germline V gene encodes CDR1 LNHDA and CDR2 SQIVND (reference sequence). The CDR3 contains 15 residues. V was pared by 6 bases and J by 6 bases, with 21 bases between. The CDR3 DNA sequence: TGTGCCAGTAGCCCAGGGCCAACAGGGACGGTCGAGCAGTACTTC. Encoded protein: CASSPGPTGTVEQYF.

The chain employs TRBV11-3 and TRBJ2-1; 11 positions match TRBD2. Germline CDR1 SGHNT, CDR2 YENEEA. CDR3 size: 16 residues. J was trimmed by 0 bases and V by 5 bases; bases with no gene match: 3. CDR3 sequence reads: CASSPGLADSYNEQFF. The CDR3 DNA reads TGTGCCAGCAGCCCGGGACTAGCGGACTCCTACAATGAGCAGTTCTTC.

This clone showed up just once. The rearrangement links TRBV11-2 to TRBJ2-1; the D is unclear. CDR1 and CDR2 from the germline V gene are SGHAT and FQNNGV. V was clipped by 9 bases and J by 0 bases, with 9 bases between them. The CDR3 spans 13 residues. The CDR3 nucleotides are TGTGCCAGTCTATCAAGCTCCTACAATGAGCAGTTCTTC. Amino acids: CASLSSSYNEQFF.

This clone was found a few times. The chain combines TRBV9 with TRBJ1-1, with 7 bases fitting TRBD1. V trimming: 0 bases; J trimming: 1 base; junction bases outside the gene matches: 3. Germline assignment: CDR1 SGDLS and CDR2 YYNGEE. The CDR3 extends over 15 amino acids. This CDR3 reads CASSVVDRQNTEAFF. CDR3 nucleotide sequence: TGTGCCAGCAGCGTAGTGGACAGGCAGAACACTGAAGCTTTCTTT.

The chain recombines TRBV11-2 with TRBJ2-7; tentatively, D is TRBD2 (6 bases). This CDR3 spans 14 amino acids. Trimming left V 2 bases short and J 2 bases short, with 10 bases between. CDR1 SGHAT and CDR2 FQNNGV come from the germline V gene. DNA of the CDR3: TGTGCCAGCAGCTTACCGGGAGAGGCCTACGAGCAGTACTTC. Translating it yields CASSLPGEAYEQYF.

The chain recombines TRBV6-4 with TRBJ2-3; TRBD1 is a possible D gene (5 bases). CDR1 and CDR2 from the germline V gene are MRHNA and SNTAGT. The V and J ends lost 4 bases and 4 bases respectively, with 15 bases between them. The CDR3 is 15 amino acids. In DNA form, the CDR3 reads TGTGCCAGCAGTGCTGGGCAGGGCCTGGCAGATACGCAGTATTTT. Translated: CASSAGQGLADTQYF.

This chain joins TRBV6-1 and TRBJ1-6; D is perhaps TRBD1 (6 bases). The CDR3 spans 15 residues. The germline V and J ends were trimmed by 6 bases and 6 bases, with 15 bases remaining between them. Germline V gene lookup returns CDR1 MNHNS and CDR2 SASEGT. CDR3 DNA sequence: TGTGCCAGCAGGGCAGGGGTTCTTCTTAATTCACCCCTCCACTTT. Protein product: CASRAGVLLNSPLHF.

The chain uses TRBV12-5 and TRBJ1-5; 9 bases line up with TRBD1. Germline V gene lookup returns CDR1 LGHNT and CDR2 FRNRAP. V was pared by 7 bases and J by 0 bases, with 10 bases of the junction left unmatched. The CDR3 totals 17 residues. The chain's CDR3 is CASAPGQGLGSNQPQHF. The CDR3, as DNA: TGTGCTAGTGCCCCGGGACAGGGCCTTGGTAGCAATCAGCCCCAGCATTTT.

CDR3 DNA: TGTGCCAGCAGTGACAGGGGATTAGCGGGAGCAGATACGCAGTATTTT. Translated, it gives CASSDRGLAGADTQYF. The chain is built from TRBV6-1 and TRBJ2-3; the match to TRBD2 covers 9 bases. The germline CDR1 and CDR2 sequences are MNHNS and SASEGT. The CDR3 has 16 residues. Losses at the gene ends were 3 bases for V and 4 bases for J; bases not matched to a gene: 8.

This clone was recorded only once. V gene TRBV6-1 combines with J gene TRBJ2-1; D gene unclear. Germline V gene sequence: CDR1 MNHNS, CDR2 SASEGT. CDR3 length: 12 residues. V dropped 1 base and J dropped 8 bases, with 6 bases sitting between them. CDR3 nucleotide sequence: TGTGCCAGCAGTGAAGTTAGTGATGAGCAGTTCTTC. This sequence encodes CASSEVSDEQFF.